These T cell receptor beta chains were read from a single sample in a study of shared clonotypes between healthy human individuals. Assay used: immunoSEQ multiplex PCR; TCRdb lists only in-frame clones, some missing. In the table there are 400,000 to 500,000 clones, approximately 80% of which are singletons. The sample was PBMCs. The receptors stem from a woman between 40 and 50 years old in good health. Some clones in this sample may be carry-over from other donors' samples. Each CDR3 is given with its conserved first and last residue. Each record gives: J gene, CDR3 length, clone size, V gene, D gene, CDR3 protein, CDR3 DNA. D genes are given only for firm matches. Only part of the rows carry a size: once, few, many, or a class if the clone is expanded.

TRBJ2-2 | 16 | - | TRBV7-8 | TRBD2 | CASSLEAGGGTGELFF | TGTGCCAGCAGCTTAGAGGCGGGAGGAGGCACCGGGGAGCTGTTTTTT
TRBJ2-2 | 15 | - | TRBV5-1 | - | CASSLLGTGTGELFF | TGCGCCAGCAGCTTGTTAGGCACCGGCACCGGGGAGCTGTTTTTT
TRBJ1-4 | 15 | - | TRBV4-1 | - | CASSQLGGANEKLFF | TGCGCCAGCAGCCAACTGGGGGGGGCTAATGAAAAACTGTTTTTT
TRBJ2-1 | 12 | - | TRBV15 | - | CATSRDYNEQFF | TGTGCCACCAGCAGAGATTACAATGAGCAGTTCTTC
TRBJ2-1 | 16 | many | TRBV15 | TRBD1 | CATSHPTGDSYNEQFF | TGTGCCACCAGCCACCCGACAGGGGACTCCTACAATGAGCAGTTCTTC
TRBJ2-1 | 15 | - | TRBV27 | TRBD2 | CASSSTSFSYNEQFF | TGTGCCAGCAGTTCGACTAGCTTCTCCTACAATGAGCAGTTCTTC
TRBJ2-5 | 18 | - | TRBV14 | - | CASSQNLLPGRRQETQYF | TGTGCCAGCAGCCAAAATCTCCTCCCGGGACGTAGACAAGAGACCCAGTACTTC
TRBJ1-1 | 15 | few | TRBV6-5 | - | CASSSPEWSGTEAFF | TGTGCCAGCAGTTCCCCCGAGTGGAGTGGCACTGAAGCTTTCTTT
TRBJ2-1 | 12 | - | TRBV6-6 | - | CASSPSNNEQFF | TGTGCCAGCAGTCCCAGTAACAATGAGCAGTTCTTC
TRBJ1-6 | 15 | - | TRBV25-1 | TRBD1 | CASRARDRINSPLHF | TGTGCCAGCAGGGCACGGGACAGAATTAATTCACCCCTCCACTTT
TRBJ2-1 | 15 | - | TRBV9 | - | CASSVGGRTDNEQFF | TGTGCCAGCAGCGTAGGGGGGAGGACCGACAATGAGCAGTTCTTC
TRBJ1-2 | 11 | - | TRBV20-1 | - | CSARETGGYTF | TGCAGTGCTAGAGAAACAGGTGGCTACACCTTC
TRBJ2-2 | 14 | - | TRBV4-3 | TRBD1 | CASSPRGYTGELFF | TGCGCCAGCAGCCCCAGGGGGTACACCGGGGAGCTGTTTTTT
TRBJ1-4 | 15 | - | TRBV11-2 | TRBD1 | CASSLAGGNNEKLFF | TGTGCCAGCAGCTTAGCAGGGGGTAATAATGAAAAACTGTTTTTT
TRBJ2-4 | 17 | - | TRBV15 | - | CATSTRTPRVRGDIQYF | TGTGCCACCAGCACCCGCACCCCGAGAGTCCGTGGGGACATTCAGTACTTC
TRBJ2-3 | 13 | many | TRBV7-9 | - | CASSMAVGGTQYF | TGTGCCAGCAGCATGGCAGTCGGGGGTACGCAGTATTTT
TRBJ2-7 | 14 | - | TRBV5-4 | TRBD2 | CASSPGGRAGEQYF | TGTGCCAGCAGCCCCGGCGGGAGGGCAGGCGAGCAGTACTTC
TRBJ1-5 | 13 | - | TRBV2 | TRBD1 | CASSRQGHQPQHF | TGTGCCAGCAGTAGACAGGGCCATCAGCCCCAGCATTTT
TRBJ1-2 | 16 | many | TRBV6-5 | - | CASSYSNPGLDYGYTF | TGTGCCAGCAGTTACTCGAATCCGGGATTGGACTATGGCTACACCTTC
TRBJ1-1 | 15 | few | TRBV7-6 | - | CASSVTTGGRTEAFF | TGTGCCAGCAGCGTTACCACCGGGGGCCGGACTGAAGCTTTCTTT
TRBJ2-3 | 14 | - | TRBV7-9 | - | CASSLVGVADTQYF | TGTGCCAGCAGCTTAGTAGGGGTCGCAGATACGCAGTATTTT
TRBJ1-2 | 16 | - | TRBV30 | - | CAWSVMGGSDYLGYTF | TGTGCCTGGAGTGTAATGGGCGGCTCCGACTATTTAGGCTACACCTTC
TRBJ2-7 | 16 | - | TRBV6-5 | TRBD1 | CASSYSMAQGGNEQYF | TGTGCCAGCAGTTACTCGATGGCACAGGGGGGTAACGAGCAGTACTTC
TRBJ1-5 | 19 | - | TRBV27 | - | CASSFRAEIRVNSNQPQHF | TGTGCCAGCAGTTTCCGGGCCGAAATAAGGGTGAATAGCAATCAGCCCCAGCATTTT
TRBJ2-7 | 14 | - | TRBV5-1 | TRBD1 | CASSTDRVVHEQYF | TGCGCCAGCAGCACAGACAGGGTGGTGCACGAGCAGTACTTC
TRBJ1-5 | 14 | - | TRBV19 | - | CASTDRDSNQPQHF | TGTGCCAGTACCGACAGAGATAGCAATCAGCCCCAGCATTTT
TRBJ1-1 | 14 | - | TRBV18 | - | CASSPNSGATEAFF | TGTGCCAGCTCACCTAACTCAGGGGCGACTGAAGCTTTCTTT
TRBJ1-1 | 11 | - | TRBV20-1 | - | CSALGGSEAFF | TGCAGTGCCCTCGGGGGGTCTGAAGCTTTCTTT
TRBJ2-7 | 15 | many | TRBV15 | - | CATGSYDTGRHEQYF | TGTGCCACCGGATCCTACGACACCGGGCGCCACGAGCAGTACTTC
TRBJ2-5 | 16 | - | TRBV27 | TRBD2 | CASSSTSGRAGETQYF | TGTGCCAGCAGTTCGACTAGCGGGAGGGCCGGAGAGACCCAGTACTTC
TRBJ2-7 | 14 | once | TRBV7-2 | - | CASSLEQASYEQYF | TGTGCCAGCAGCTTAGAACAGGCCTCCTACGAGCAGTACTTC
TRBJ2-3 | 14 | - | TRBV5-1 | TRBD1 | CASSRQGAADTQYF | TGCGCCAGCAGCCGACAGGGGGCCGCAGATACGCAGTATTTT
TRBJ2-3 | 15 | - | TRBV4-3 | TRBD1 | CASSLRGRWTDTQYF | TGCGCCAGCAGCCTCAGGGGGCGCTGGACAGATACGCAGTATTTT
TRBJ1-2 | 17 | - | TRBV5-1 | - | CASSLVGDEGLDYGYTF | TGCGCCAGCAGCTTGGTGGGGGATGAAGGGCTCGACTATGGCTACACCTTC
TRBJ2-3 | 14 | - | TRBV6-5 | - | CASSYSLGADTQYF | TGTGCCAGCAGTTACTCGCTGGGAGCAGATACGCAGTATTTT